This TCR beta chain was recovered during a study of shared clonotypes between healthy human individuals. The CDR3 is made up of 12 amino acids. V was shortened by 11 bases and J by 9 bases, with 17 bases between the two germline ends. Researchers divided each subset's genomic DNA evenly across several immunoSEQ plates. Produced via immunoSEQ multiplex PCR; TCRdb's table is partial and in-frame only. In the table there are about 490,000 clones, 70% to 80% of which are singletons. Sequencing was performed on PBMCs. This sequence originates from a woman aged 35 to 49 in good health. Some clones in this sample may be carry-over from other donors' samples. The V call is TRBV23-1, the J call TRBJ2-1; possible D gene TRBD2, 6 bases. TRBV23-1 is annotated as an ORF whose role is uncertain. CDR3 region: CAGTSGLGEQFF. The CDR3 DNA reads TGCGCCGGGACTTCCGGATTGGGTGAGCAGTTCTTC.